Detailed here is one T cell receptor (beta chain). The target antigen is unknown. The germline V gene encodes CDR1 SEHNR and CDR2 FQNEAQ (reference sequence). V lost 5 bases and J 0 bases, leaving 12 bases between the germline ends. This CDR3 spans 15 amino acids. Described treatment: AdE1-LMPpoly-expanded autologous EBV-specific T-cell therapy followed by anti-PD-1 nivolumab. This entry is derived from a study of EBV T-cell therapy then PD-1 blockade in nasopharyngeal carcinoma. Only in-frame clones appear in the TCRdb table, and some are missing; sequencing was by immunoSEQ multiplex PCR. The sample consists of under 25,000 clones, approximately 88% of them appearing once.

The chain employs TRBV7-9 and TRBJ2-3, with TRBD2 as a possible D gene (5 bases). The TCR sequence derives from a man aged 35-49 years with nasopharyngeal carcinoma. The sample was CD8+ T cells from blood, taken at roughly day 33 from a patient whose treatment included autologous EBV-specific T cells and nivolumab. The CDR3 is CASSPSGSSTDTQYF. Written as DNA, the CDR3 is TGTGCCAGCAGCCCCAGCGGTTCTAGCACAGATACGCAGTATTTT.